These 2 T cell receptor beta chains share one sample of origin, sequenced in a study of control samples from healthy donors and cancer patients. Libraries were prepared by immunoSEQ multiplex PCR; TCRdb keeps only in-frame clonotypes and omits some of them. The sample gives 130,000 or so clones, around 92% of which show up once; 30% to 50% is in the top ten. Sequenced input: blood. The receptors come from a man aged 50 to 59 in good health.

The V and J genes are TRBV10-1 and TRBJ1-2; TRBD1 matches 8 bases. Germline values: CDR1 WNHNN, CDR2 SYGVQD (reference sequence). The CDR3 is 15 amino acids. With 8 bases clipped from V and 2 bases from J, the junction kept 10 bases outside the gene matches. The CDR3 loop reads CASAVPGQANYGYTF. The CDR3, as DNA: TGCGCCAGCGCCGTCCCGGGACAGGCGAACTATGGCTACACCTTC.

The chain carries TRBV11-2 and TRBJ1-3, with D hard to call. Trimming took off 3 bases at V and 0 bases at J, with 9 bases between the two ends. CDR1 and CDR2 (germline): SGHAT, FQNNGV. CDR3 length: 15 residues. The CDR3 loop is CASSFDGNSGNTIYF. As DNA, the CDR3 is TGTGCCAGCAGCTTCGATGGGAACTCTGGAAACACCATATATTTT.